Below are 7 T cell receptor beta chains sequenced from a single sample in a study of T cell repertoires in cytomegalovirus infection. These receptors' antigens are unknown. TCRdb called the reads again in MiXCR, with one record for every CDR3 protein. Among around 750,000 distinct CDR3 sequences listed, approximately 29% were seen once. The sequences come from cultured CD8+ T cells from PBMCs, collected from culture after CMV antigen stimulation. These receptors all come from a human donor in good health (CMV status not recorded). Some clones in this sample may be carry-over from other donors' samples.

This clonotype was picked up a small number of times. The chain employs TRBV7-4 and TRBJ1-1, with D unclear. The CDR3 runs to 17 residues. Trimming removed 0 bases from V and 4 bases from J, with 18 bases in between. Per the germline V gene, CDR1 is SGHVT and CDR2 is SQSDAQ. The chain's CDR3 is CASSLALEEDGLTEAFF. CDR3 sequence (DNA): TGTGCCAGCAGCTTAGCTTTGGAGGAGGACGGGCTCACTGAAGCTTTCTTT.

This clonotype was detected many times. J is TRBJ2-5 and V is TRBV7-9; possibly TRBD2 for D (6 bases). The CDR3 has 15 amino acids. Trimming took off 2 bases at V and 4 bases at J, with 14 bases between the two ends. Germline values: CDR1 SEHNR, CDR2 FQNEAQ (reference sequence). For the CDR3, the DNA is TGTGCCAGCAGCTTAAACGGGGGAGATGGAGAGACCCAGTACTTC. Amino acids: CASSLNGGDGETQYF.

The chain is built from TRBV19 and TRBJ1-1; D is possibly TRBD1 (5 bases). Looked up from germline, CDR1 is LNHDA and CDR2 is SQIVND (reference sequence). CDR3 length: 13 residues. V lost 5 bases and J 5 bases, leaving 12 bases between the germline ends. The CDR3 loop is CASSWGMWTEAFF. CDR3 sequence (DNA): TGTGCCAGTAGTTGGGGGATGTGGACTGAAGCTTTCTTT. Using reference TRBV19 and TRBJ1-1 for the parts outside the CDR3, the full variable domain is DGGITQSPKYLFRKEGQNVTLSCEQNLNHDAMYWYRQDPGQGLRLIYYSQIVNDFQKGDIAEGYSVSREKKESFPLTVTSAQKNPTAFYLCASSWGMWTEAFFGQGTRLTVV.

This clonotype was observed a few times. The chain uses TRBV20-1 and TRBJ1-6, with 7 bases matching TRBD1. The germline CDR1 and CDR2 sequences are DFQATT and SNEGSKA (reference sequence). The junction had 10 bases not matched to a gene; V was cut back by 1 base and J by 10 bases. The CDR3 runs to 15 residues. The CDR3 DNA is TGCAGTGCTAGAGGCCTGGACAGGTTGGAATCACCCCTCCACTTT. This encodes CSARGLDRLESPLHF.

Only a few counts were recorded for this clonotype. The chain links TRBV4-1 to TRBJ2-7; no reliable D call. V gave up 2 bases and J gave up 2 bases, with 10 bases separating them. Germline CDR1 MGHRA, CDR2 YSYEKL. CDR3 length: 14 amino acids. The CDR3 bases are TGCGCCAGCAGCCAATCGGCCAGAGCCTACGAGCAGTACTTC. This sequence encodes CASSQSARAYEQYF.

This clonotype was observed many times. The chain joins TRBV6-5 to TRBJ2-6, with unresolved D. CDR3 length: 19 residues. In germline, CDR1 is MNHEY, CDR2 SVGAGI. Trimming left V 0 bases short and J 2 bases short, with 17 bases between. CDR3 region: CASSYSSGRPPPGANVLTF. As DNA, the CDR3 is TGTGCCAGCAGTTACTCGAGTGGACGACCCCCCCCTGGGGCCAACGTCCTGACTTTC.

V and J are TRBV7-9 and TRBJ1-2; D is unclear. CDR1 and CDR2 from the germline V gene are SEHNR and FQNEAQ (reference sequence). Trimming cost V 1 base and J 3 bases, with 6 bases left between them. The CDR3 has 13 amino acids. In DNA, the CDR3 is TGTGCCAGCAGCTTAGTCCCGGACTATGGCTACACCTTC. It specifies CASSLVPDYGYTF.